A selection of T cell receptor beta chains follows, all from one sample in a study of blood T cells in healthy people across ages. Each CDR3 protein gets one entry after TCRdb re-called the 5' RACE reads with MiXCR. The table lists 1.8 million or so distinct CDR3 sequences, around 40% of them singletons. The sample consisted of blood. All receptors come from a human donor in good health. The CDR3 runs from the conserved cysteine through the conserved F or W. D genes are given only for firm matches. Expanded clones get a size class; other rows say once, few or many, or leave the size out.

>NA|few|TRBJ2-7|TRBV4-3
TGCGCCAGCAGCCAAGTTTATTCGGGGGTTAGCGCCTACGAGCAGTACTTC
CASSQVYSGVSAYEQYF
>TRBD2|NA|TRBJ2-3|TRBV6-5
TGTGCCAGCCGCGGGGGACTAGCGTCGGATACGCAGTATTTT
CASRGGLASDTQYF
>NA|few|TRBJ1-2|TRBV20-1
TGCAGTGCCCGCTTCCCCCCCATGGATGGCTACACCTTC
CSARFPPMDGYTF
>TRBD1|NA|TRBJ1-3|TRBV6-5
TGTGCCAGCAGCTACAGGGGCAACTCTGGAAACACCATATATTTT
CASSYRGNSGNTIYF
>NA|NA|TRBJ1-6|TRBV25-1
TGTGCCAGCAGGCAAGGGGCCATCCTCCACTTT
CASRQGAILHF
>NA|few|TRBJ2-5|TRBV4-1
TGCGCCAGCAGCCTGTTGGTAGGACTGGAAGAGACCCAGTACTTC
CASSLLVGLEETQYF
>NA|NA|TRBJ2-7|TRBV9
TGTGCCAGCAGCGTAGAGCCTACTACGAGGCAGTACTTC
CASSVEPTTRQYF
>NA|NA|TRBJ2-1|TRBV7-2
TGTGCCAGCAGCTATACATACTACAATGAGCAGTTCTTC
CASSYTYYNEQFF
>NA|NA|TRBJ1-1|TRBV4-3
TGCGCCAGCAGCCAAGGAGAAGGGATGAGTAGTGACACTGAAGCTTTCTTT
CASSQGEGMSSDTEAFF
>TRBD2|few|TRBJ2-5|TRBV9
TGTGCCAGCAGCGGTGGTAATGGCGGGGGGATCCAAGAGACCCAGTACTTC
CASSGGNGGGIQETQYF
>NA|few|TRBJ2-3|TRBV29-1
TGCAGCGTTCCCGGGACCGGAACAGATACGCAGTATTTT
CSVPGTGTDTQYF
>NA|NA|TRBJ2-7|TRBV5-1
TGCGCCAGCAGCTTGGAACAGGGAACCGAGCAGTACTTC
CASSLEQGTEQYF
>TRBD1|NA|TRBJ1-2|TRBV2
TGTGCCAGCAGGGACAGGGCCGAGGGCTACACCTTC
CASRDRAEGYTF